The 25 T cell receptor beta chains below were found in one sample sequenced in a study of T cell repertoires in cytomegalovirus infection. Each CDR3 protein is one row after TCRdb ran MiXCR on the reads. This table holds roughly 630,000 distinct CDR3 sequences, less than 25% found once. Sequenced input: CD8+ T cells from PBMCs. These receptors came from a human donor in good health (CMV status not recorded). Some clones in this sample may be carry-over from other donors' samples.

The chain uses TRBV29-1 and TRBJ2-6; TRBD1 agrees at 7 bases. The junction had 9 bases not matched to a gene; V was cut back by 0 bases and J by 1 base. There are 18 residues in the CDR3. The V gene's germline CDR1 is SQVTM and CDR2 ANQGSEA. The CDR3 sequence: CSVEDEVQGKSGANVLTF. The DNA for the CDR3 is TGCAGCGTTGAAGATGAAGTACAGGGGAAATCTGGGGCCAACGTCCTGACTTTC.

In this sample, this clonotype turned up many times. The chain has TRBV7-2 and TRBJ2-7; 9 bases map to TRBD1. The CDR3 loop spans 16 amino acids. The germline V gene has CDR1 SGHTA and CDR2 FQGNSA. The ends lost 0 bases at V and 3 bases at J; junction bases unmatched: 6. CDR3 in DNA: TGTGCCAGCAGCTTAGCGTGGGGACAGGGTGGCTACGAGCAGTACTTC. This translates into CASSLAWGQGGYEQYF.

This clonotype was counted only a few times. The rearrangement joins TRBV28 to TRBJ2-5, with D tentatively TRBD2 (5 bases). The V and J ends lost 6 bases and 0 bases respectively, with 14 bases between them. The CDR3 totals 15 residues. Germline-derived CDR1 and CDR2 are MDHEN and SYDVKM. CDR3 nucleotide sequence: TGTGCCAGCAGCCACGGTGGAGGCTACCAAGAGACCCAGTACTTC. Its translation: CASSHGGGYQETQYF.

The chain carries TRBV19 and TRBJ2-7; a weak D match, TRBD1 (5 bases). Per germline, CDR1 LNHDA and CDR2 SQIVND (reference sequence). Trimming removed 6 bases from V and 0 bases from J, with 15 bases in between. The CDR3 has 15 amino acids. Here the CDR3 DNA reads TGTGCCAGTAGAGAGACAGAATTCCCCTCCTACGAGCAGTACTTC. Translated, it gives CASRETEFPSYEQYF.

The rearrangement joins TRBV5-1 to TRBJ2-3; 9 positions agree with TRBD1. The CDR3 runs to 17 residues. V gave up 3 bases and J gave up 2 bases; unmatched junction bases: 10. Germline CDR1 SGHRS, CDR2 YFSETQ. This CDR3 is CASSYPGTGLLTDTQYF. CDR3 coding DNA: TGCGCCAGCAGCTATCCCGGGACAGGGCTCCTCACAGATACGCAGTATTTT.

A single count supports this clonotype. The junction and the germline gene differ at one end; a read error may be behind it. Here the CDR3 reads CVSSREEGLYEQYF. CDR3 bases: TGTGTCAGCAGCAGGGAAGAGGGGTTGTACGAGCAGTACTTC. This chain connects TRBV5-5 to TRBJ2-7, with D perhaps assigned TRBD1 or TRBD2 (5 bases each). Germline V gives CDR1 SGHKS, CDR2 YYEKEE (reference sequence). The length of the CDR3 is 14 residues.

V gene TRBV29-1 combines with J gene TRBJ2-2, with 14 bases fitting TRBD2. The CDR3 spans 17 residues. The germline V gene encodes CDR1 SQVTM and CDR2 ANQGSEA. The V segment lost 5 bases and the J segment 2 bases; nucleotides outside the gene matches: 7. CDR3 in amino acids: CSVTGLAGGLNTGELFF. The CDR3 region has the DNA TGCAGCGTTACCGGACTAGCGGGGGGTCTTAACACCGGGGAGCTGTTTTTT.

This clonotype was seen many times. The chain links TRBV7-2 to TRBJ1-5; D is uncertain. Germline CDR1 reads SGHTA; CDR2 reads FQGNSA. This CDR3 is built from 14 residues. Deletions cut 3 bases from V and 5 bases from J, with 11 bases between. Here the CDR3 DNA reads TGTGCCAGCAGCTTCCCCGACCGGTATCAGCCCCAGCATTTT. The encoded protein is CASSFPDRYQPQHF. Variable domain in full (rest from reference TRBV7-2 and TRBJ1-5): GAGVSQSPSNKVTEKGKDVELRCDPISGHTALYWYRQSLGQGLEFLIYFQGNSAPDKSGLPSDRFSAERTGGSVSTLTIQRTQQEDSAVYLCASSFPDRYQPQHFGDGTRLSIL.

This clonotype was recorded many times. The V gene is TRBV7-2, the J gene TRBJ2-3, with no clear D. V lost 5 bases and J 2 bases, leaving 23 bases between the germline ends. Germline loops: CDR1 SGHTA, CDR2 FQGNSA. CDR3 size: 18 residues. The DNA for the CDR3 is TGTGCCAGCAGCCCTCTGGGCAGGCAAACCCCCCACACAGATACGCAGTATTTT. Translating gives CASSPLGRQTPHTDTQYF.

This clonotype was counted between two and nine times. The rearrangement uses TRBV5-5 and TRBJ1-4; D perhaps matches TRBD1 (6 bases). Germline V gene data show CDR1 as SGHKS and CDR2 as YYEKEE (reference sequence). This CDR3 contains 16 residues. Trimming removed 2 bases at V and 0 bases at J, with 11 bases between. The CDR3 spells CASSFTGSATNEKLFF. CDR3 in DNA: TGTGCCAGCAGCTTTACAGGGAGTGCAACTAATGAAAAACTGTTTTTT.

The chain employs TRBV24-1 and TRBJ1-1; D is unclear. V shed 12 bases and J shed 5 bases, with 9 bases lying between them. This CDR3 has 10 amino acids. The germline V gene encodes CDR1 KGHDR and CDR2 SFDVKD. The chain's CDR3 is CAALGTEAFF. Written as DNA, the CDR3 is TGTGCCGCCTTGGGGACTGAAGCTTTCTTT.

The CDR3 spells CSVLHVFQETQYF. The CDR3 coding sequence is TGCAGCGTTTTACACGTATTCCAAGAGACCCAGTACTTC. The chain recombines TRBV29-1 with TRBJ2-5; no definite D call. V lost 5 bases to trimming and J lost 1 base, with 11 bases between them. Germline-derived CDR1 and CDR2 are SQVTM and ANQGSEA. The CDR3 has 13 amino acids.

This clonotype was detected a few times. V usage is TRBV28 and J usage is TRBJ2-5, with 15 bases fitting TRBD2. This CDR3 has 17 amino acids. J gave up 5 bases and V 5 bases, and 9 bases lay outside the gene matches. Per the germline V gene, CDR1 is MDHEN and CDR2 is SYDVKM. The CDR3 spells CASSVGLAGGPGETQYF. The CDR3 DNA sequence: TGTGCCAGCAGTGTTGGACTAGCGGGGGGGCCGGGGGAGACCCAGTACTTC.

This clonotype showed up many times. The J gene is TRBJ2-7, the V gene TRBV7-9; D may be TRBD1 (6 bases). CDR1 is SEHNR and CDR2 is FQNEAQ in the germline V gene (reference sequence). V was trimmed by 4 bases and J by 2 bases, leaving 9 bases between them. There are 13 residues in the CDR3. This chain's CDR3 is CASSYTGPYEQYF. CDR3 nucleotide sequence: TGTGCCAGCAGCTATACAGGGCCCTACGAGCAGTACTTC.

V usage is TRBV14 and J usage is TRBJ2-4; tentative D call: TRBD2 (6 bases). The CDR3 runs to 14 residues. V was clipped by 6 bases and J by 8 bases, with 17 bases between them. Germline V gene lookup returns CDR1 SGHDN and CDR2 FVKESK. The CDR3 sequence is CASSLRKRRDIQYF. The CDR3 bases are TGTGCCAGCAGTCTAAGGAAAAGGAGGGACATTCAGTACTTC.

This clonotype has just one count. V gene TRBV30 combines with J gene TRBJ1-1; no definite D call. This CDR3 is 13 amino acids long. CDR1 GTSNPN and CDR2 SVGIG come from the germline V gene (reference sequence). CDR3 residues: CVSPDETNTEAFF. In DNA, the CDR3 is TGTGTCAGCCCTGACGAGACGAACACTGAAGCTTTCTTT.

The genes are TRBV15 and TRBJ1-1; D uncertain. From germline, CDR1 is LNHNV and CDR2 YYDKDF (reference sequence). The CDR3 is 12 amino acids. Trimming took 3 bases from V and 6 from J, leaving 8 bases between them. CDR3 coding DNA: TGTGCCACCAGCAGCTTCGGGGCTGAAGCTTTCTTT. Its translation is CATSSFGAEAFF. Variable domain in full (rest from reference TRBV15 and TRBJ1-1): DAMVIQNPRYQVTQFGKPVTLSCSQTLNHNVMYWYQQKSSQAPKLLFHYYDKDFNNEADTPDNFQSRRPNTSFCFLDIRSPGLGDTAMYLCATSSFGAEAFFGQGTRLTVV.

This clonotype was detected once. The conserved closing phenylalanine or tryptophan is absent in this CDR3, likely reflecting a read error. The chain carries TRBV20-1 and TRBJ1-2, with 7 nucleotides matching TRBD1. V was clipped by 5 bases and J by 5 bases; unmatched bases: 17. The CDR3 has 16 amino acids. CDR1 is DFQATT and CDR2 is SNEGSKA in the germline V gene (reference sequence). The CDR3 loop reads CSAYFPGQNYWYGYTI. CDR3 nucleotide sequence: TGCAGTGCTTACTTTCCGGGACAGAATTATTGGTATGGCTACACCATC.

This clonotype came up a few times. The CDR3 bases are TGTGCCAGCAGTGAATTCCGGGAGATTGATTCACCCCTCCACTTT. This translates into CASSEFREIDSPLHF. The chain employs TRBV2 and TRBJ1-6; no firm D call. V dropped 2 bases and J dropped 8 bases, with 13 bases sitting between them. Germline assignment: CDR1 SNHLY and CDR2 FYNNEI. The CDR3 sequence is 15 residues long.

The rearrangement uses TRBV7-2 and TRBJ2-1, with 8 bases lining up with TRBD1. The junction had 6 bases not matched to a gene; V was cut back by 4 bases and J by 1 base. CDR1 SGHTA and CDR2 FQGNSA come from the germline V gene. This CDR3 region has 16 residues. CDR3 loop: CASSSQDRVSYNEQFF. The CDR3 DNA reads as TGTGCCAGCAGCTCTCAGGACAGGGTGTCCTACAATGAGCAGTTCTTC.

This clonotype was detected only a few times. V gene TRBV4-2 combines with J gene TRBJ1-1, with D unresolved. The CDR3 contains 12 residues. V was shortened by 3 bases and J by 6 bases, with 8 bases between the two germline ends. CDR1 LGHNA and CDR2 YNFKEQ come from the germline V gene. The CDR3 is CASSQPGAEAFF. Written as DNA, the CDR3 is TGTGCCAGCAGCCAGCCCGGGGCTGAAGCTTTCTTT.

To note about this clonotype: Since a much larger clone is just one base distant, this may be a read error. The V gene is TRBV28, the J gene TRBJ1-1; tentatively, D is TRBD1 (6 bases). Germline assignment: CDR1 MDHEN and CDR2 SYDVKM. CDR3 length: 15 residues. The V and J ends lost 5 bases and 2 bases respectively, with 15 bases between them. The CDR3 is CASSLTGTTNTEAFF. CDR3 nucleotide sequence: TGTGCCAGCAGTCTCACCGGGACAACAAACACTGAAGCTTTCTTT.

The chain couples TRBV20-1 to TRBJ2-7; D ambiguous. The CDR3 contains 12 residues. Per the germline V gene, CDR1 is DFQATT and CDR2 is SNEGSKA (reference sequence). V was cut by 4 bases and J by 7 bases, with 14 bases left in between. The CDR3 loop reads CSAIRHPEEQYV. The CDR3, as DNA: TGCAGTGCTATCCGACATCCTGAAGAGCAGTACGTC.

Comments on this clonotype: A much larger clone lies a single base off, so this may be a read error. The rearrangement links TRBV6-2 or TRBV6-3 to TRBJ2-7; TRBD1 might be the D (6 bases). Germline CDR1 is MNHEY and CDR2 is SVGEGT. This CDR3 region has 14 residues. Trimming removed 4 bases from V and 3 bases from J, with 13 bases in between. The DNA of the CDR3 is TGTGCCAGCAGTTCGAACAGGGCCAACTACGAGCAGTACGTC. Protein sequence: CASSSNRANYEQYV.

This CDR3 is CASSIPGTDTQYF. The CDR3 DNA is TGTGCCAGTAGTATACCTGGGACAGATACGCAGTATTTT. This chain uses TRBV19 with TRBJ2-3; D not certain. CDR1 is LNHDA and CDR2 is SQIVND in the germline V gene (reference sequence). V lost 2 bases to trimming and J lost 3 bases, with 6 bases between them. This CDR3 has 13 amino acids.